The rows below give T cell receptor beta chains drawn from one sample of a study of blood T cell repertoires in COVID-19. Sequencing used immunoSEQ multiplex PCR; TCRdb keeps in-frame clones, though not all of them. The sample comprises some 250,000 clones, about nine tenths of which are singletons, and 1% to 1.5% rests with the top ten. The sequenced material came from PBMCs or T cells enriched from blood (not recorded which). The receptor source for this set is a human donor in a cohort exposed to, infected with or recovered from COVID-19 (not recorded which). The donor label of this sample is uncertain. Each CDR3 is given with its conserved first and last residue.

v_call,cdr3_aa
TRBV5-4,CASSLGTGQTEAFF
TRBV6-5,CASRDYSGLAYGYTF
TRBV5-1,CASRLRVNNSPLHF
TRBV6-5,CASSYGRGVVEKLFF
TRBV7-9,CASSHSRPGQGVLEQYF
TRBV5-4,CASSLATGLGPGTEAFF
TRBV5-1,CASRERSYTEAFF
TRBV2,CASSRDMWEKLFF
TRBV9,CASSAPKAGGSTDTQYF
TRBV7-2,CASSLQGGEETQYF
TRBV6-5,CASRPIQGTQPQHF
TRBV11-2,CASSLRDTQYF
TRBV15,CATSISLSYNEQFF
TRBV18,CASSLPASSYNEQFF
TRBV19,CASSASARGFDSNQPQHF
TRBV30,CAWSYGQGADQPQHF
TRBV6-4,CASSQSGGAWNEQFF
TRBV7-9,CASSPTGIGDQPQHF
TRBV7-9,CASSSITLGTGYNEQFF
TRBV5-4,CASSEAGGYGYTF
TRBV6-6,CASSYDRGRSEQYF
TRBV19,CATRRGNTEAFF
TRBV30,CAWSRGGGFKETQYF
TRBV29-1,CSVRGGTSSYEQYF
TRBV12-3/TRBV12-4,CASRKSLDTQYF
TRBV7-9,CASSLGGAAVPTDTQYF
TRBV6-5,CASSYSARHEQYF
TRBV19,CASSMAGGGGYEQYF
TRBV5-1,CASSSYRGPNTGELFF
TRBV6-2/TRBV6-3,CASSYVAQRPQHF
TRBV30,CAWSLSDYGYTF